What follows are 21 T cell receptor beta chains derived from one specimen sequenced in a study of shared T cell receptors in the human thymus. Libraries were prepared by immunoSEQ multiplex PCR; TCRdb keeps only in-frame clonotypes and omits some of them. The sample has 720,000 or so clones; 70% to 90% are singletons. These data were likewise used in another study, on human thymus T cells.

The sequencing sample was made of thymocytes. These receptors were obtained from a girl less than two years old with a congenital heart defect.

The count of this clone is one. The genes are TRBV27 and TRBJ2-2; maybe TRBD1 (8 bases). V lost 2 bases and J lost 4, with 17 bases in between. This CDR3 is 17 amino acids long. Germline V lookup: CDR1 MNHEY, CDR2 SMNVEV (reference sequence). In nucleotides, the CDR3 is TGTGCCAGCAGTTTAACCCCGGACAGGGAGGGCACCGGGGAGCTGTTTTTT. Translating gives CASSLTPDREGTGELFF.

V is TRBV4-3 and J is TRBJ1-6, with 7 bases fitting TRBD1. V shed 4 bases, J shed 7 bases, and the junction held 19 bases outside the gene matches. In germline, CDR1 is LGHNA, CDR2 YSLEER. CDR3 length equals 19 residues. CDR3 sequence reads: CASSPTRGKREDLNSPLHF. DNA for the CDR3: TGCGCCAGCAGCCCCACCAGGGGGAAGCGGGAGGATTTAAATTCACCCCTCCACTTT.

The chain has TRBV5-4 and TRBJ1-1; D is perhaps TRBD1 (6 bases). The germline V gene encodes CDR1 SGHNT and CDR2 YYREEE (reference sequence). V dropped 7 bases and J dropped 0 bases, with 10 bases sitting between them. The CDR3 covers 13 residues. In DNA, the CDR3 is TGTGCCAGCGGGACAAGCATGAACACTGAAGCTTTCTTT. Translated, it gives CASGTSMNTEAFF.

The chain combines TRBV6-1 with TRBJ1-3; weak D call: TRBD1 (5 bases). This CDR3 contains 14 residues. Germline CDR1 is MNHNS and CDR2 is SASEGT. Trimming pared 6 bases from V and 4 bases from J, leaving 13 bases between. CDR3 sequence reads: CASRHTGSGNTIYF. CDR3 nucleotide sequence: TGTGCCAGCAGACACACAGGTAGCGGAAACACCATATATTTT.

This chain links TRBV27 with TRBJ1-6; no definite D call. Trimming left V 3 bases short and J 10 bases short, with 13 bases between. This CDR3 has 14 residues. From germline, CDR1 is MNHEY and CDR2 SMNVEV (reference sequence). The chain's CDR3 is CASSFRGRISPLHF. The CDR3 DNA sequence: TGTGCCAGCAGTTTTCGGGGTAGAATCTCACCCCTCCACTTT.

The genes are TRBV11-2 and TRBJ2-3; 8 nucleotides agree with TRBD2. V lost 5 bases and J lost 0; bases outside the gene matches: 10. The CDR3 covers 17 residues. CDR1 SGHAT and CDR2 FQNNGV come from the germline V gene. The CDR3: CASSHSPGGSSTDTQYF. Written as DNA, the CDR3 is TGTGCCAGCAGCCATTCCCCGGGGGGGTCTAGCACAGATACGCAGTATTTT.

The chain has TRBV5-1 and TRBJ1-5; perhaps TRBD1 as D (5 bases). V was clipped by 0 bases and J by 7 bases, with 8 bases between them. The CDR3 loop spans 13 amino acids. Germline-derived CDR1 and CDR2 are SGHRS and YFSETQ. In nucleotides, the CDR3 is TGCGCCAGCAGCTTGGATGGGGCCCAGCCCCAGCATTTT. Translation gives CASSLDGAQPQHF.

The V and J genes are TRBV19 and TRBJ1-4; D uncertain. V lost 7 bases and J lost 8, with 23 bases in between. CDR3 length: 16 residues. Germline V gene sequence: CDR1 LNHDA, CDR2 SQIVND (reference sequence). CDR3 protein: CASTKGEAPGWEKLFF. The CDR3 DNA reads TGTGCCAGTACCAAGGGAGAGGCCCCGGGATGGGAAAAACTGTTTTTT.

The CDR3 coding sequence is TGTGCCAGCAGCCACCTAAGGGGCACCGGGCCAAAACTCACGGCAATGAATGAGCAGTTCTTC. It codes for CASSHLRGTGPKLTAMNEQFF. The rearrangement joins TRBV14 to TRBJ2-1; D might be TRBD1 (5 bases). CDR3 length equals 21 residues. Per the germline V gene, CDR1 is SGHDN and CDR2 is FVKESK. V lost 3 bases and J lost 7, with 34 bases in between.

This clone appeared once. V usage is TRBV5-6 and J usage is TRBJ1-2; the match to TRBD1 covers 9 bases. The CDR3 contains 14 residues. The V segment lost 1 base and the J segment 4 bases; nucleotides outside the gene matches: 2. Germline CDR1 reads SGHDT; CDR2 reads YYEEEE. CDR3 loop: CASSLRTGAYGYTF. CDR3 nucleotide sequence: TGTGCCAGCAGCTTGAGGACAGGGGCCTATGGCTACACCTTC.

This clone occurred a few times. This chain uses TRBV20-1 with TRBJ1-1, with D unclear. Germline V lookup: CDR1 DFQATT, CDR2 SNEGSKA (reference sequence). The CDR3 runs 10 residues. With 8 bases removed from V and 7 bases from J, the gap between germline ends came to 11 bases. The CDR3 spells CSLHTLEAFF. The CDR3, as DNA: TGCAGTTTGCACACCCTTGAAGCTTTCTTT.

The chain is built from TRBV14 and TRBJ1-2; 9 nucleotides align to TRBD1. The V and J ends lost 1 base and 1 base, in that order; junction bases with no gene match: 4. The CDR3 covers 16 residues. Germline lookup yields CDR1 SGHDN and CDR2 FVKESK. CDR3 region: CASSQGTGDRNYGYTF. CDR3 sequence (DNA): TGTGCCAGCAGCCAAGGGACAGGGGACCGTAACTATGGCTACACCTTC.

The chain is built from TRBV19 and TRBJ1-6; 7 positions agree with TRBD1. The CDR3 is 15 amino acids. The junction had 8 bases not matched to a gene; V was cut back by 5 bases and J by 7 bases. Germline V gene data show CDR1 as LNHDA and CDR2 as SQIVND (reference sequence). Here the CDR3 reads CASSRPGQQNSPLHF. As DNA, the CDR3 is TGTGCCAGTAGTCGACCGGGACAGCAAAATTCACCCCTCCACTTT.

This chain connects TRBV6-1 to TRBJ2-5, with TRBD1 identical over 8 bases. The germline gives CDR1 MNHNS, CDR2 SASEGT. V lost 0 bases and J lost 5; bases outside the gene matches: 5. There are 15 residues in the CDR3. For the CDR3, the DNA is TGTGCCAGCAGTGAAGCGGGGACAGGTTGGGAGACCCAGTACTTC. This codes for CASSEAGTGWETQYF.

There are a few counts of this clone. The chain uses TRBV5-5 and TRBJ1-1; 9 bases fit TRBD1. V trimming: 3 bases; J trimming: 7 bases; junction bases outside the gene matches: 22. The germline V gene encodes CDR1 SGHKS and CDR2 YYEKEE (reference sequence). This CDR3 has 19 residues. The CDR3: CASSSALLGQGGGIYEAFF. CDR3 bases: TGTGCCAGCAGCTCCGCACTCCTGGGACAGGGTGGGGGGATTTATGAAGCTTTCTTT.

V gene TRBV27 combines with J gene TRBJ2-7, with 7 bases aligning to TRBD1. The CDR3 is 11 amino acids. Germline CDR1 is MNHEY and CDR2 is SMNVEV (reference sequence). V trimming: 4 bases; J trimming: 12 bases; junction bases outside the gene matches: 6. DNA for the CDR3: TGTGCCAGCAGTTATGGGACAGCGAGGTACTTC. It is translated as CASSYGTARYF.

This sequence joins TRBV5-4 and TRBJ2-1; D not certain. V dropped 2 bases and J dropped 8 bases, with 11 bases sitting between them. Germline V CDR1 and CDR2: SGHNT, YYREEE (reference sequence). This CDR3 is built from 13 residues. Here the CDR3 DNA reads TGTGCCAGCAGCTTAACTAACGTCGATGAGCAGTTCTTC. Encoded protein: CASSLTNVDEQFF.

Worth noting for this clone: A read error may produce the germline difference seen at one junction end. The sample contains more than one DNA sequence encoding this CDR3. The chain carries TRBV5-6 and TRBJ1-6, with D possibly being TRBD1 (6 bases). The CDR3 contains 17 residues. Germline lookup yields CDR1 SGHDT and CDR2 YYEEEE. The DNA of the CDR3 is TGTGCCAGCAGCTTCCTCGGGGGGCGGTGGGAAAATTCCCCCCTCCACTTT. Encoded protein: CASSFLGGRWENSPLHF.

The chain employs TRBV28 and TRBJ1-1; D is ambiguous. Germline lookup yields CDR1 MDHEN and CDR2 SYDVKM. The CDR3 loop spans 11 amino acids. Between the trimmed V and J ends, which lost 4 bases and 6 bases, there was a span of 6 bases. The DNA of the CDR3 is TGTGCCAGCAGTTCCCCAGCTGAAGCTTTCTTT. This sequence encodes CASSSPAEAFF. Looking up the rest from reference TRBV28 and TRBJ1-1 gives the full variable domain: DVKVTQSSRYLVKRTGEKVFLECVQDMDHENMFWYRQDPGLGLRLIYFSYDVKMKEKGDIPEGYSVSREKKERFSLILESASTNQTSMYLCASSSPAEAFFGQGTRLTVV.

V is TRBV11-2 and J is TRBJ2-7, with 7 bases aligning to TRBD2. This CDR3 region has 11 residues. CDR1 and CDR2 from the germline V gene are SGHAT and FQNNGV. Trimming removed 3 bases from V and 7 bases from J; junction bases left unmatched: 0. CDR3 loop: CASSFGGEQYF. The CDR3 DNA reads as TGTGCCAGCAGCTTCGGGGGGGAGCAGTACTTC.

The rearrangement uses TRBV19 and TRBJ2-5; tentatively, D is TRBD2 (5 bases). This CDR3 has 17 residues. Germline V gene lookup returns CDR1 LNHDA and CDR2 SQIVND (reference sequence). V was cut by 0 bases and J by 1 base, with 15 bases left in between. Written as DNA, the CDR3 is TGTGCCAGTAGTATAGATAGGACTCTTCGCCGCCAAGAGACCCAGTACTTC. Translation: CASSIDRTLRRQETQYF.